Reported below is one TCR beta chain. Its antigen is not known. These data are taken from a study of graft-versus-host responses after intestinal transplantation. Study information: Grafts that recipients had were multivisceral, liver-intestinal, or isolated intestinal transplants. Study findings and constraints: The marrow of recipients harbored GvH clones, and ileum or blood showed some of them first.

The CDR3 length is 13 residues. In germline, CDR1 is LNHDA, CDR2 SQIVND (reference sequence). V lost 4 bases, J lost 1 base, and 7 bases lay in between. The protocol was immunoSEQ multiplex PCR, while the TCRdb copy is restricted to in-frame clones and leaves out a portion. This table holds tens of thousands of clones, approximately 94% found once. The material was unstimulated CD4+ T cells sorted from spleen or lymph node cells, obtained before transplant. The receptor's source is a human donor who was the organ donor for an intestinal transplant. V usage is TRBV19 and J usage is TRBJ1-2, with D uncertain. In nucleotides, the CDR3 is TGTGCCAGTAGTAAGGTAGTTAACTATGGCTACACCTTC. Amino acids: CASSKVVNYGYTF.